These 22 T cell receptor beta chains were sequenced from one sample in a study of T-cell memory formation after mild COVID-19. TCRdb re-analysed the 5' RACE reads in MiXCR, keeping a single row per CDR3 protein. Of a few hundred thousand distinct CDR3 sequences in the sample, about 13% were seen once. The sample was PBMCs or a T cell subset sorted from them (not recorded which). These receptors all come from a man aged 18-30 years who had mild COVID-19 (a few samples of this study predate the infection). Cell type and time point are not known.

This rearrangement joins TRBV18 to TRBJ1-6, with D uncertain. Trimming cost V 1 base and J 8 bases, with 6 bases left between them. Germline values: CDR1 KGHSH, CDR2 LQKENI. The length of the CDR3 is 13 residues. In nucleotides, the CDR3 is TGTGCCAGCTCACCACGAGAGGATTCACCCCTCCACTTT. Amino acid sequence: CASSPREDSPLHF.

The chain recombines TRBV12-3 or TRBV12-4 with TRBJ1-1, with TRBD1 as a possible D gene (5 bases). Trimming took 4 bases from V and 6 from J, leaving 12 bases between them. The CDR3 covers 13 residues. The CDR3 sequence: CASSSQAGAEAFF. The CDR3 nucleotides are TGTGCCAGCAGTTCCCAAGCGGGGGCTGAAGCTTTCTTT.

The chain carries TRBV12-3 or TRBV12-4 and TRBJ1-5; weak D call: TRBD1 (5 bases). The CDR3 loop spans 11 amino acids. Trimming pared 5 bases from V and 6 bases from J, leaving 5 bases between. CDR3 coding DNA: TGTGCCAGCAGTACAGGTCAGCCCCAGCATTTT. Translated: CASSTGQPQHF.

The chain has TRBV12-3 or TRBV12-4 and TRBJ2-5; no reliable D call. Trimming stripped 3 bases from V and 4 bases from J, with 9 bases between. The CDR3 is 13 residues long. CDR3 DNA sequence: TGTGCCAGCAGTTTTTTCCCAGGAGAGACCCAGTACTTC. Its translation: CASSFFPGETQYF.

This clonotype appeared a few times. The chain has TRBV2 and TRBJ2-1; TRBD2 matches 8 bases. The CDR3 loop spans 15 amino acids. From germline, CDR1 is SNHLY and CDR2 FYNNEI. The V gene end was trimmed by 3 bases and the J gene end by 8 bases; junction bases not matched to a gene: 9. DNA for the CDR3: TGTGCCAGCAGTGACGGCGGGGGGCGAGGCTATGAGCAGTTCTTC. Translating it yields CASSDGGGRGYEQFF.

This clonotype was seen only a few times. This chain joins TRBV29-1 and TRBJ1-2; the D is unclear. Germline assignment: CDR1 SQVTM and CDR2 ANQGSEA. CDR3 length: 13 amino acids. The V and J ends lost 4 bases and 4 bases respectively, with 13 bases between them. The CDR3 bases are TGCAGCGTTGGATGGCCTCACCTCTATGGCTACACCTTC. This codes for CSVGWPHLYGYTF.

This clonotype was detected ten times or more. This chain links TRBV14 with TRBJ1-6; no clear D. Germline CDR1 SGHDN, CDR2 FVKESK. The V end lost 0 bases, the J end lost 8 bases, and 8 bases lay between the germline ends. The CDR3 runs 14 residues. The DNA for the CDR3 is TGTGCCAGCAGCCAAGAGGTTTACCATTCACCCCTCCACTTT. This translates into CASSQEVYHSPLHF.

J is TRBJ1-6 and V is TRBV5-1; D unclear. The CDR3 runs to 13 residues. Germline CDR1 and CDR2: SGHRS and YFSETQ. V was shortened by 6 bases and J by 9 bases, with 13 bases between the two germline ends. The CDR3, as DNA: TGCGCCAGCACGACTGAACAGAGTTCACCCCTCCACTTT. This sequence encodes CASTTEQSSPLHF.

The chain carries TRBV12-3 or TRBV12-4 and TRBJ2-3; unclear D gene. V was trimmed by 5 bases and J by 3 bases, leaving 9 bases between them. The CDR3 length is 13 residues. In DNA form, the CDR3 reads TGTGCCAGCAGTCCGCGGATTACAGATACGCAGTATTTT. Its protein is CASSPRITDTQYF.

The gene calls are TRBV15 and TRBJ1-5, with D unresolved. Germline V gene data show CDR1 as LNHNV and CDR2 as YYDKDF (reference sequence). V was clipped by 0 bases and J by 6 bases, with 6 bases between them. The CDR3 totals 13 residues. The CDR3 coding sequence is TGTGCCACCAGCAGAGATCTGGGTCAGCCCCAGCATTTT. Amino acid sequence: CATSRDLGQPQHF. The full variable domain, with the rest looked up from reference TRBV15 and TRBJ1-5, is DAMVIQNPRYQVTQFGKPVTLSCSQTLNHNVMYWYQQKSSQAPKLLFHYYDKDFNNEADTPDNFQSRRPNTSFCFLDIRSPGLGDTAMYLCATSRDLGQPQHFGDGTRLSIL.

The CDR3 reads CASSLGPDEQYF. CDR3 in DNA: TGTGCCAGCAGCTTAGGTCCTGACGAGCAGTACTTC. The rearrangement uses TRBV7-9 and TRBJ2-7; D gene ambiguous. V was trimmed by 1 base and J by 5 bases, leaving 6 bases between them. The CDR3 has 12 residues. CDR1 is SEHNR and CDR2 is FQNEAQ in the germline V gene (reference sequence).

The chain links TRBV20-1 to TRBJ1-1; D gene unclear. Germline V gene data show CDR1 as DFQATT and CDR2 as SNEGSKA (reference sequence). V gave up 0 bases and J gave up 0 bases, with 14 bases separating them. The CDR3 spans 16 residues. The CDR3 DNA follows: TGCAGTGCTAGAGACCCGGGGTGGGTAATGAACACTGAAGCTTTCTTT. Translation gives CSARDPGWVMNTEAFF.

This clonotype was seen a handful of times. This chain connects TRBV24-1 to TRBJ1-5; the D gene is possibly TRBD1 (5 bases). Germline V gives CDR1 KGHDR, CDR2 SFDVKD. The CDR3 spans 14 residues. V shed 4 bases and J shed 6 bases, with 12 bases lying between them. CDR3 sequence: CATSDGGPSQPQHF. In nucleotides, the CDR3 is TGTGCCACCAGTGACGGGGGACCGAGTCAGCCCCAGCATTTT.

This clonotype was counted a few times. The CDR3 nucleotides read TGTGCCAGCAGCTTTAGCCAGGTAGCTAACTATGGCTACACCTTC. This translates into CASSFSQVANYGYTF. The chain uses TRBV7-9 and TRBJ1-2; no clear D. CDR1 SEHNR and CDR2 FQNEAQ come from the germline V gene (reference sequence). The CDR3 covers 15 residues. Trimming pared 3 bases from V and 0 bases from J, leaving 11 bases between.

This clonotype has more than one count but fewer than ten. The rearrangement uses TRBV12-3 or TRBV12-4 and TRBJ1-6, with D hard to call. V lost 3 bases and J 10 bases, leaving 7 bases between the germline ends. The CDR3 is 12 residues long. The CDR3 sequence: CASSLRLSPLHF. Written as DNA, the CDR3 is TGTGCCAGCAGTTTGAGGTTGTCACCCCTCCACTTT.

This clonotype was counted ten times or more. V usage is TRBV7-2 and J usage is TRBJ2-5; TRBD2 aligns across 7 bases. The germline CDR1 and CDR2 sequences are SGHTA and FQGNSA. This CDR3 is built from 15 residues. Trimming cost V 5 bases and J 4 bases; bases outside gene matches: 10. The DNA for the CDR3 is TGTGCCAGCAGCCTTCAGCGGGGTCGAGGAGAGACCCAGTACTTC. It codes for CASSLQRGRGETQYF.

Only a few counts were recorded for this clonotype. The chain recombines TRBV20-1 with TRBJ2-5; TRBD2 agrees at 11 bases. Germline V lookup: CDR1 DFQATT, CDR2 SNEGSKA (reference sequence). The CDR3 contains 15 residues. The trim removed 6 bases at V and 2 bases at J, leaving 8 bases unmatched. For the CDR3, the DNA is TGCAGTGCGGCGCCTAGCGGGGGGCTGCAAGAGACCCAGTACTTC. It codes for CSAAPSGGLQETQYF.

The chain joins TRBV5-1 to TRBJ2-1; maybe TRBD2 (6 bases). Germline CDR1 SGHRS, CDR2 YFSETQ. The CDR3 has 15 amino acids. The ends were cut back, 5 bases at V and 6 bases at J, with 18 bases in the middle. The CDR3 DNA follows: TGCGCCAGCAGTCTTGGGCTAGCGACGATCAATGAGCAGTTCTTC. Protein: CASSLGLATINEQFF.

This clonotype was counted only a few times. The chain joins TRBV10-3 to TRBJ2-7; 10 nucleotides agree with TRBD1. The CDR3 sequence is 14 residues long. Germline CDR1 ENHRY, CDR2 SYGVKD. V lost 6 bases, J lost 0 bases, and 2 bases stayed unmatched. The CDR3 is CAIRRTGGSYEQYF. DNA for the CDR3: TGTGCCATCAGGAGGACAGGGGGCTCCTACGAGCAGTACTTC.

This clonotype was counted between two and nine times. V and J are TRBV6-1 and TRBJ2-4; D is ambiguous. The CDR3 is 15 amino acids. V was clipped by 1 base and J by 9 bases, with 16 bases between them. CDR1 and CDR2 (germline): MNHNS, SASEGT. The CDR3, as DNA: TGTGCCAGCAGTGAAGAAAGTTGGCAGGAAAGCATTCAGTACTTC. Residues: CASSEESWQESIQYF.

A few counts support this clonotype. The gene calls are TRBV27 and TRBJ2-1; TRBD1 or TRBD2 may be the D gene (5 bases each). With 2 bases removed from V and 6 bases from J, the gap between germline ends came to 14 bases. The CDR3 consists of 15 residues. Germline assignment: CDR1 MNHEY and CDR2 SMNVEV (reference sequence). CDR3 in DNA: TGTGCCAGCAGTTTAGGGTCGGGGCAGGCCAATGAGCAGTTCTTC. Translating gives CASSLGSGQANEQFF.

Only a few counts were recorded for this clonotype. The rearrangement joins TRBV20-1 to TRBJ2-5; the match to TRBD2 covers 10 bases. With 1 base clipped from V and 5 bases from J, the junction kept 1 base outside the gene matches. This CDR3 region has 13 residues. Germline V gives CDR1 DFQATT, CDR2 SNEGSKA (reference sequence). CDR3 sequence reads: CSARGGLAETQYF. The CDR3, as DNA: TGCAGTGCTAGAGGGGGACTAGCGGAGACCCAGTACTTC.